This TCR beta chain is from a study of T-cell reconstitution after alpha-beta-depleted transplantation in children. This clonotype was detected ten times or more. V lost 8 bases and J 0 bases, leaving 11 bases between the germline ends. CDR1 is SGHVS, CDR2 FNYEAQ, per germline. The CDR3 spans 14 residues. Library preparation (for TCRbeta) was performed with unique molecular identifiers. TCRdb processed the PCR reads anew with MiXCR; each CDR3 protein has one entry. Counted here are approximately 640,000 distinct CDR3 sequences, approximately 15% occurring once; the ten biggest clones make up 1.1%. The J gene is TRBJ1-3, the V gene TRBV7-6, with a possible D match to TRBD1 (5 bases). The receptor was isolated from a human donor who donated a stem cell graft to a child with acute myeloid leukemia. The sample here was PBMCs from the stem cell graft donor, taken from the stem cell graft. Written as DNA, the CDR3 is TGTGCCAGCGCTGGGGGACCCTCTGGAAACACCATATATTTT. Amino acids: CASAGGPSGNTIYF.